This T cell receptor beta chain was captured in a study of blood T cell repertoires in COVID-19. Study overall: Samples came from the United States, Italy and Spain, spanning acute and convalescent COVID-19. T cells, B-cell-depleted T cells, or PBMCs provided the cDNA or gDNA that served as material.

The CDR3 contains 16 residues. CDR1 is SSHAT and CDR2 is FNYEAQ in the germline V gene (reference sequence). A remark on this clone: At one of its ends the junction is not consistent with the germline gene, which may arise from a read error.

Clones were read by immunoSEQ multiplex PCR, and TCRdb kept only the in-frame ones, dropping some. Of 200,000 to 250,000 clones listed, around 86% were seen once; the top ten hold 5.5% to 8%. Sequencing was done on a sample of peripheral blood. This receptor was obtained from a man in his sixties who had recovered from COVID-19. The chain combines TRBV7-7 with TRBJ2-1; 11 nucleotides align to TRBD2. CDR3 in DNA: TGTGCTAGCAGCCCCGGGACTAGCGGATTATACAATGAGCAGTTCTTC. Its translation: CASSPGTSGLYNEQFF.